These 4 T cell receptor beta chains originate from one sample sequenced in a study of blood T cell repertoires in COVID-19. Only in-frame clones appear in the TCRdb table, and some are missing; sequencing was by immunoSEQ multiplex PCR. Here the sample spans roughly 100,000 clones, 76% being singletons. The specimen was peripheral blood. Source of these receptors: a man at least 80 years old with COVID-19, enrolled during active disease.

The gene calls are TRBV28 and TRBJ2-6; D is possibly TRBD1 (6 bases). V lost 5 bases and J 0 bases, leaving 14 bases between the germline ends. Germline CDR1 reads MDHEN; CDR2 reads SYDVKM. This CDR3 contains 17 residues. CDR3: CASSKEQGYSGANVLTF. CDR3 in DNA: TGTGCCAGCAGTAAAGAACAGGGCTACTCTGGGGCCAACGTCCTGACTTTC.

The chain recombines TRBV28 with TRBJ2-2; D possibly corresponds to TRBD1 (6 bases). V gave up 1 base and J gave up 1 base, with 10 bases separating them. Per the germline V gene, CDR1 is MDHEN and CDR2 is SYDVKM. The CDR3 has 16 amino acids. DNA of the CDR3: TGTGCCAGCAGTTTATTTGGACAGCTGAACACCGGGGAGCTGTTTTTT. Encoded protein: CASSLFGQLNTGELFF.

The chain recombines TRBV6-4 with TRBJ1-1; no clear D. The V gene's germline CDR1 is MRHNA and CDR2 SNTAGT. The CDR3 runs to 12 residues. The V and J ends lost 1 base and 7 bases respectively, with 7 bases between them. CDR3 nucleotides: TGTGCCAGCAGTGACTTTGGAGGTGAAGCTTTCTTT. Protein: CASSDFGGEAFF.

The chain links TRBV28 to TRBJ1-1; D is uncertain. Germline loops: CDR1 MDHEN, CDR2 SYDVKM. The CDR3 extends over 11 amino acids. V shed 6 bases and J shed 6 bases, with 8 bases lying between them. The CDR3 sequence: CASRGQAEAFF. CDR3 coding DNA: TGTGCCAGCAGGGGCCAGGCTGAAGCTTTCTTT.